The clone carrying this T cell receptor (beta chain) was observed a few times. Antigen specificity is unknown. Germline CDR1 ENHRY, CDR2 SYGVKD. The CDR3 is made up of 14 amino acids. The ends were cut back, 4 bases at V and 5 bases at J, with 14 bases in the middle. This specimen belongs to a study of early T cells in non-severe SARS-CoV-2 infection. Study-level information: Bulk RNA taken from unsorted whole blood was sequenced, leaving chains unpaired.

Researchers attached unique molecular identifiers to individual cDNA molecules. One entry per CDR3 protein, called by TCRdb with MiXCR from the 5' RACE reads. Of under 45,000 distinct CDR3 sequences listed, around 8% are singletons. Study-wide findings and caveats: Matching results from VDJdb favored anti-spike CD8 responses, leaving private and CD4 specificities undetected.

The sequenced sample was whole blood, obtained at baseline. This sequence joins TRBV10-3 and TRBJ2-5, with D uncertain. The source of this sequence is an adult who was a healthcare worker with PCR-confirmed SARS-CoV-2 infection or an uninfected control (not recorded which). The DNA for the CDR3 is TGTGCCATCAGTGCCTTAGGGAACGGGGAGACCCAGTACTTC. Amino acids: CAISALGNGETQYF.